The 18 T cell receptor beta chains reported below all come from one sample, sequenced in a study of shared clonotypes between healthy human individuals (dated by TCRdb to about 2020). Library generation was performed with the immunoSEQ multiplex PCR assay. TCRdb obtained this table from immuneACCESS and retained in-frame rearrangements with V and J assigned. These tables miss some clones; where compared with another copy, unresolved V genes account for less than half of the shortfall, and the remainder is unexplained. The table for this sample lists about 490,000 clones; around 80% of them were counted only once. The ten largest clones represent over 9.5% of the sample. Sequenced input: PBMCs. The receptors originated from a woman aged 40 to 50 in good health. Some clones in this sample may be carry-over from other donors' samples.

This chain uses TRBV10-3 with TRBJ2-3, with 8 nucleotides matching TRBD2. This CDR3 has 14 residues. V shed 7 bases and J 4 bases; nucleotides not matched to a gene: 7. From germline, CDR1 is ENHRY and CDR2 SYGVKD. CDR3 sequence reads: CAIMGGGSADTQYF. The CDR3 coding sequence is TGTGCCATCATGGGCGGGGGGTCGGCAGATACGCAGTATTTT.

Comments on this clone: This is likely a read error, given that the CDR3 carries no conserved phenylalanine or tryptophan at its end. Because the CDR3's place on the DNA is in doubt, the DNA is left out and the CDR3 is given as listed by TCRdb. The rearrangement joins TRBV7-9 to TRBJ2-7; TRBD2, as called in the table, went unchecked against the DNA. The CDR3 is 12 residues long, ends included. CDR1 and CDR2 from the germline V gene are SEHNR and FQNEAQ (reference sequence). The CDR3: CASSPSGLGPYL.

The V gene is TRBV5-1, the J gene TRBJ1-1; 8 positions agree with TRBD1. Germline CDR1 reads SGHRS; CDR2 reads YFSETQ. The ends lost 2 bases at V and 11 bases at J; junction bases unmatched: 14. The CDR3 has 15 amino acids. CDR3 region: CASSLNTGGKTWAFF. CDR3 DNA: TGCGCCAGCAGCTTAAACACAGGGGGGAAGACTTGGGCTTTCTTT.

The chain uses TRBV28 and TRBJ1-3; D gene unclear. CDR1 and CDR2 from the germline V gene are MDHEN and SYDVKM. The CDR3 is 13 residues long. Trimming cost V 8 bases and J 0 bases, with 8 bases left between them. The CDR3: CASPSASGNTIYF. The DNA for the CDR3 is TGTGCCAGCCCCTCTGCCTCTGGAAACACCATATATTTT.

J is TRBJ1-2 and V is TRBV10-3, with D possibly matching TRBD1 (5 bases). The CDR3 runs to 15 residues. From germline, CDR1 is ENHRY and CDR2 SYGVKD. Trimming removed 4 bases at V and 0 bases at J, with 12 bases between. CDR3 region: CAISATAPSNYGYTF. CDR3 DNA sequence: TGTGCCATCAGTGCGACAGCTCCCTCTAACTATGGCTACACCTTC.

As concerns this clone: One base separates it from a far larger clone, so it is likely a read error. The same CDR3 arises from other DNA sequences in this sample as well. This chain uses TRBV5-5 with TRBJ2-7, with 11 positions matching TRBD1. CDR3 length: 14 amino acids. Germline loops: CDR1 SGHKS, CDR2 YYEKEE (reference sequence). DNA of the CDR3: TGTGCAAGCAGAAGCGGGACAGGGGGCTACGAGCAGTACTTC. As protein: CASRSGTGGYEQYF. The complete variable domain, with remaining parts taken from reference TRBV5-5 and TRBJ2-7, reads DAGVTQSPTHLIKTRGQQVTLRCSPISGHKSVSWYQQVLGQGPQFIFQYYEKEERGRGNFPDRFSARQFPNYSSELNVNALLLGDSALYLCASRSGTGGYEQYFGPGTRLTVT.

Points on this clone: A read error may account for a junction end that differs from germline. The rearrangement links TRBV11-2 to TRBJ2-1, with D perhaps matching TRBD2 (6 bases). Germline V lookup: CDR1 SGHAT, CDR2 FQNNGV. The CDR3 extends over 17 amino acids. In DNA, the CDR3 is TGTGCCAGCAGCTCAAGTGAGACTACTAGCCCATACATTGAGCAGTTCTTC. Translating it yields CASSSSETTSPYIEQFF.

The chain couples TRBV19 to TRBJ1-4; no clear D. V was clipped by 1 base and J by 6 bases, with 9 bases between them. Germline values: CDR1 LNHDA, CDR2 SQIVND (reference sequence). This CDR3 region has 14 residues. In DNA form, the CDR3 reads TGTGCCAGTAGTATAGGTGCCCCGCATGAAAAACTGTTTTTT. Translation: CASSIGAPHEKLFF. The whole variable domain, remainder taken from reference TRBV19 and TRBJ1-4, is DGGITQSPKYLFRKEGQNVTLSCEQNLNHDAMYWYRQDPGQGLRLIYYSQIVNDFQKGDIAEGYSVSREKKESFPLTVTSAQKNPTAFYLCASSIGAPHEKLFFGSGTQLSVL.

The CDR3 region is CASRTDKNTEAFF. The CDR3, as DNA: TGTGCCAGCAGGACGGACAAGAACACTGAAGCTTTCTTT. The gene calls are TRBV5-8 and TRBJ1-1; TRBD1 is a possible D gene (5 bases). This CDR3 is built from 13 residues. Germline V lookup: CDR1 SGHTS, CDR2 YDEGEE. The V and J ends lost 5 bases and 1 base respectively, with 9 bases between them.

Details on this clone: Other DNA sequences in the same sample also yield this CDR3. The rearrangement joins TRBV18 to TRBJ2-3; possible D gene TRBD1, 5 bases. Germline V lookup: CDR1 KGHSH, CDR2 LQKENI. CDR3 length: 14 amino acids. Trimming removed 3 bases at V and 3 bases at J, with 10 bases between. This chain's CDR3 is CASSPQGLTDTQYF. In DNA, the CDR3 is TGTGCCAGCTCACCCCAGGGTTTGACAGATACGCAGTATTTT.

The rearrangement joins TRBV30 to TRBJ2-2; 8 bases map to TRBD1. V was clipped by 2 bases and J by 6 bases; unmatched bases: 14. Germline CDR1 and CDR2: GTSNPN and SVGIG (reference sequence). This CDR3 comprises 17 residues. The CDR3 DNA sequence: TGTGCCTGGAGTCCTCCCAGGGGGCGCTTGTTTGCCGGGGAGCTGTTTTTT. This sequence encodes CAWSPPRGRLFAGELFF.

There are a few counts of this clone. The chain is built from TRBV28 and TRBJ2-3; TRBD2 agrees at 9 bases. V trimming: 1 base; J trimming: 4 bases; junction bases outside the gene matches: 6. This CDR3 contains 16 residues. CDR1 and CDR2 (germline): MDHEN, SYDVKM. The CDR3 protein is CASSLSPSGKPDTQYF. The DNA for the CDR3 is TGTGCCAGCAGTTTATCGCCTAGCGGGAAACCAGATACGCAGTATTTT.

J is TRBJ1-2 and V is TRBV30; weak D call: TRBD1 (6 bases). Germline V gene data show CDR1 as GTSNPN and CDR2 as SVGIG (reference sequence). Trimming pared 8 bases from V and 4 bases from J, leaving 20 bases between. The CDR3 consists of 14 residues. The CDR3 DNA follows: TGTGCCGCGGGGGGCCCAGCCATGGGCTATGGCTACACCTTC. It translates to CAAGGPAMGYGYTF.

V usage is TRBV28 and J usage is TRBJ2-5; D remains ambiguous. Trimming cost V 4 bases and J 1 base, with 13 bases left between them. Germline CDR1 and CDR2: MDHEN and SYDVKM. The CDR3 is made up of 15 amino acids. Here the CDR3 reads CASSSTRQPQETQYF. The CDR3 bases are TGTGCCAGCAGTTCGACGCGACAACCCCAAGAGACCCAGTACTTC.

The chain couples TRBV28 to TRBJ2-5; D possibly corresponds to TRBD2 (5 bases). The CDR3 is 14 amino acids. The germline CDR1 and CDR2 sequences are MDHEN and SYDVKM. The germline V and J ends were trimmed by 3 bases and 5 bases, with 13 bases remaining between them. The chain's CDR3 is CASSFPHRRETQYF. The CDR3 DNA sequence: TGTGCCAGCAGTTTCCCCCACCGGAGGGAGACCCAGTACTTC.

This clone was seen a few times. The chain is built from TRBV10-3 and TRBJ1-4, with 8 nucleotides matching TRBD1. After removal of 10 bases from V and 8 bases from J, the junction contained 12 bases not matched to a gene. CDR3 length: 14 residues. From germline, CDR1 is ENHRY and CDR2 SYGVKD. The chain's CDR3 is CATGPQGAGEKLFF. Written as DNA, the CDR3 is TGTGCCACCGGACCCCAGGGGGCGGGGGAAAAACTGTTTTTT.

The chain carries TRBV7-9 and TRBJ2-2; no reliable D call. Germline V gene lookup returns CDR1 SEHNR and CDR2 FQNEAQ (reference sequence). The V gene lost 5 bases and the J gene lost 1 base, with 8 bases spanning the gap. The CDR3 covers 14 residues. The DNA for the CDR3 is TGTGCCAGCAGCCCTAAAGGGAACACCGGGGAGCTGTTTTTT. Translated: CASSPKGNTGELFF.

The chain couples TRBV6-9 to TRBJ1-5, with a possible D match to TRBD1 (5 bases). The germline V gene encodes CDR1 MNHGY and CDR2 SVAAGI. The germline V and J ends were trimmed by 3 bases and 0 bases, with 9 bases remaining between them. This CDR3 is built from 15 residues. The CDR3 loop reads CASSYTGDSNQPQHF. DNA for the CDR3: TGTGCCAGCAGTTACACAGGAGATAGCAATCAGCCCCAGCATTTT.